These 10 T cell receptor beta chains share one sample of origin, sequenced in a study of T cell repertoires in cytomegalovirus infection. TCRdb passed the reads through MiXCR, listing each CDR3 protein once. Of about 830,000 distinct CDR3 sequences in the sample, about 31% were seen once. These TCRs' antigens remain unknown. The sample in question was cultured CD8+ T cells from PBMCs, obtained from culture after CMV antigen stimulation. The origin of the receptors is a human donor in good health (CMV status not recorded). Some clones in this sample may be carry-over from other donors' samples.

This clonotype was detected only a few times. The genes are TRBV28 and TRBJ2-6; perhaps TRBD2 as D (5 bases). Germline V lookup: CDR1 MDHEN, CDR2 SYDVKM. V was trimmed by 3 bases and J by 0 bases, leaving 21 bases between them. The CDR3 runs to 20 residues. The DNA of the CDR3 is TGTGCCAGCAGTTTTCGGCCCGGGGTGCTCTCCCCCTCTGGGGCCAACGTCCTGACTTTC. Translation: CASSFRPGVLSPSGANVLTF.

This clonotype was recorded at least ten times. J is TRBJ2-1 and V is TRBV12-3 or TRBV12-4; 10 bases are shared with TRBD2. The V and J ends lost 3 bases and 4 bases, in that order; junction bases with no gene match: 6. This CDR3 is 16 amino acids long. As DNA, the CDR3 is TGTGCCAGCAGTTTCTCTAGCGGGGGTGTATACAATGAGCAGTTCTTC. Translating it yields CASSFSSGGVYNEQFF.

The CDR3 region is CASSLLGQDSGFF. Here the CDR3 DNA reads TGTGCCAGCAGCTTACTGGGACAGGACTCAGGGTTTTTT. The rearrangement joins TRBV7-4 to TRBJ1-4; 8 bases match TRBD1. Trimming cost V 2 bases and J 16 bases; bases outside gene matches: 9. The CDR3 is 13 residues long. Germline CDR1 is SGHVT and CDR2 is SQSDAQ.

The gene calls are TRBV6-2 or TRBV6-3 and TRBJ2-7; D is ambiguous. Germline CDR1 and CDR2: MNHEY and SVGEGT. This CDR3 is built from 13 residues. Trimming shortened V by 6 bases and J by 0 bases, and 9 bases separated the two germline ends. The CDR3 protein is CASRTSDSYEQYV. The CDR3 DNA reads as TGTGCCAGCAGAACCAGCGACTCCTACGAGCAGTACGTC.

The gene calls are TRBV27 and TRBJ2-7; a weak D match, TRBD2 (7 bases). The germline CDR1 and CDR2 sequences are MNHEY and SMNVEV (reference sequence). The CDR3 spans 14 residues. Trimming took 2 bases from V and 4 from J, leaving 12 bases between them. The CDR3 DNA follows: TGTGCCAGCAGTTTAGCGGGGGCGCGGTACGAGCAGTACTTC. Protein: CASSLAGARYEQYF.

This sequence joins TRBV27 and TRBJ2-2; 7 bases line up with TRBD1. The CDR3 has 15 residues. Germline V gene lookup returns CDR1 MNHEY and CDR2 SMNVEV (reference sequence). After removal of 6 bases from V and 0 bases from J, the junction contained 4 bases not matched to a gene. The CDR3 is CASRRQGANTGELFF. The CDR3 DNA sequence: TGTGCCAGCAGACGCCAGGGGGCGAACACCGGGGAGCTGTTTTTT.

This clonotype was seen more than once but under ten times. The chain uses TRBV7-9 and TRBJ1-5, with TRBD1 as a possible D gene (6 bases). Germline CDR1 and CDR2: SEHNR and FQNEAQ (reference sequence). CDR3 size: 18 residues. V was pared by 4 bases and J by 0 bases, with 19 bases between. The DNA for the CDR3 is TGTGCCAGCAGCTACGAGCTAGGACAGACTGATAGCAATCAGCCCCAGCATTTT. It yields the protein CASSYELGQTDSNQPQHF.

This chain's CDR3 is CATLTGARGRLYTEAFF. In DNA, the CDR3 is TGTGCCACCCTAACAGGGGCGCGAGGCAGGCTGTACACTGAAGCTTTCTTT. V is TRBV19 and J is TRBJ1-1, with 7 positions matching TRBD1. The CDR3 extends over 17 amino acids. Germline CDR1 LNHDA, CDR2 SQIVND (reference sequence). Germline trimming cut 10 bases from V and 3 bases from J; bases unmatched to any gene: 20.

J is TRBJ2-7 and V is TRBV19; D is unclear. There are 15 residues in the CDR3. Trimming removed 0 bases at V and 3 bases at J, with 12 bases between. CDR1 and CDR2 from the germline V gene are LNHDA and SQIVND (reference sequence). CDR3 in amino acids: CASSIELGRIYEQYF. CDR3 sequence (DNA): TGTGCCAGTAGTATAGAACTCGGGCGGATCTACGAGCAGTACTTC.

The CDR3: CASSEAGLVISPLHF. CDR3 nucleotides: TGTGCCAGTTCCGAGGCGGGCCTGGTGATTTCACCCCTCCACTTT. The rearrangement joins TRBV19 to TRBJ1-6; D unclear. The length of the CDR3 is 15 residues. Trimming took off 8 bases at V and 9 bases at J, with 20 bases between the two ends. Germline V lookup: CDR1 LNHDA, CDR2 SQIVND (reference sequence). Complete variable domain (other parts from reference TRBV19 and TRBJ1-6): DGGITQSPKYLFRKEGQNVTLSCEQNLNHDAMYWYRQDPGQGLRLIYYSQIVNDFQKGDIAEGYSVSREKKESFPLTVTSAQKNPTAFYLCASSEAGLVISPLHFGNGTRLTVT.